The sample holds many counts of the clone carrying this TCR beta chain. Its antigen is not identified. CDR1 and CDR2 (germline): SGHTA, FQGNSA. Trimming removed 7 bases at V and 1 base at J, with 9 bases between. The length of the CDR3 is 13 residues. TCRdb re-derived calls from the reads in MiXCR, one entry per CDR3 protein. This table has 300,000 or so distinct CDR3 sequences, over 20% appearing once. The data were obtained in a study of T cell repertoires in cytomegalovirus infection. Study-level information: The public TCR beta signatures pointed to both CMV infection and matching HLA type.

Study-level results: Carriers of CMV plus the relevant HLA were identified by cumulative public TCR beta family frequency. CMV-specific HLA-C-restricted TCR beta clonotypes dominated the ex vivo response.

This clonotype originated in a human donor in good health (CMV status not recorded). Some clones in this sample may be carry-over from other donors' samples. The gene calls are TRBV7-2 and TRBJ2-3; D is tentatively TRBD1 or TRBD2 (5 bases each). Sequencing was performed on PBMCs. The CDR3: CASIRGGTDTQYF. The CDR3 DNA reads TGTGCCAGCATCCGAGGGGGCACAGATACGCAGTATTTT.